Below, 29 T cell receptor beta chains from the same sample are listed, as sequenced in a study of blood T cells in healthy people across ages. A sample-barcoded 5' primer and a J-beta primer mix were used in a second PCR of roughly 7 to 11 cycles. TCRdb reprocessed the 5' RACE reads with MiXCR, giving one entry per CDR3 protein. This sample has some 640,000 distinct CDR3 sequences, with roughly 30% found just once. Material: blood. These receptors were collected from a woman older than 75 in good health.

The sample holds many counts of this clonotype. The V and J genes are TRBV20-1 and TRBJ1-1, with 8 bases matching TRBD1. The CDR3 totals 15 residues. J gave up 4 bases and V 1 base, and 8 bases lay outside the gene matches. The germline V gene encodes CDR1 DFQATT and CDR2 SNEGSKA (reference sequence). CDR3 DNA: TGCAGTGCTAGAGGGCAAGAACAGGGGGGCACTGAAGCTTTCTTT. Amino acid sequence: CSARGQEQGGTEAFF.

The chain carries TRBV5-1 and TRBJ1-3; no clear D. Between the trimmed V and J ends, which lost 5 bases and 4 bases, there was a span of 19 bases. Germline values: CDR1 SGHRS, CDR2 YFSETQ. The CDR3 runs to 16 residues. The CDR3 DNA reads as TGCGCCAGCAGTGCCCTCCGGGTCGTGAGGGGAAACACCATATATTTT. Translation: CASSALRVVRGNTIYF. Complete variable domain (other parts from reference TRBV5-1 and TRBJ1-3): KAGVTQTPRYLIKTRGQQVTLSCSPISGHRSVSWYQQTPGQGLQFLFEYFSETQRNKGNFPGRFSGRQFSNSRSEMNVSTLELGDSALYLCASSALRVVRGNTIYFGEGSWLTVV.

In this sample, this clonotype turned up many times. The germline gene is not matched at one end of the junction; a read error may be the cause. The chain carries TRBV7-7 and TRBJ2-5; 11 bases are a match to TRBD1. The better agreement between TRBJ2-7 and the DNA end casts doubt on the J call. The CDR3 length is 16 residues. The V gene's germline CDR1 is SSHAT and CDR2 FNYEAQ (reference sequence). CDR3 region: CASSPGQGAQVFEQYF. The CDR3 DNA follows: TGTGCTAGCAGCCCCGGACAGGGGGCGCAGGTTTTCGAGCAGTACTTC.

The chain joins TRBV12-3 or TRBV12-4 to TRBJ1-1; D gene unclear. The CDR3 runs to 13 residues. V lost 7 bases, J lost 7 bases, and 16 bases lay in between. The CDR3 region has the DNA TGTGCCAGCACCTCCGGACCGGCGGGTGAAGCTTTCTTT. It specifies CASTSGPAGEAFF.

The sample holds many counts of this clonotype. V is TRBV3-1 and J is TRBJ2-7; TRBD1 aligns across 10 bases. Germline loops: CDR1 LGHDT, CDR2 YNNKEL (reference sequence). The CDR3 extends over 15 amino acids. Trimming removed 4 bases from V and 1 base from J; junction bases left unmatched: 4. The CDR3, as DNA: TGTGCCAGCAGCCCCCCGGGACAGGGGTCCTACGAGCAGTACTTC. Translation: CASSPPGQGSYEQYF.

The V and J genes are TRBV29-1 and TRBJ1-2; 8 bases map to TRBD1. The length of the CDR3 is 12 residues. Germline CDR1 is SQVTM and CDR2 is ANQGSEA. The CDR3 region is CGTDRVIYGYTF. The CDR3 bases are TGCGGGACGGACAGGGTGATCTACGGCTACACCTTC.

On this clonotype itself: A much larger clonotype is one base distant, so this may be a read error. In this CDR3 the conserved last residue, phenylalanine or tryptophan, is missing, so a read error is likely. Written as DNA, the CDR3 is TGTGCCAGCAAAAAAGGACAGACTGGAAACACCATATATTTG. It is translated as CASKKGQTGNTIYL. V gene TRBV7-2 combines with J gene TRBJ1-3; D may be TRBD1 (6 bases). V was clipped by 7 bases and J by 2 bases, with 12 bases between them. The CDR3 covers 14 residues. The germline V gene encodes CDR1 SGHTA and CDR2 FQGNSA.

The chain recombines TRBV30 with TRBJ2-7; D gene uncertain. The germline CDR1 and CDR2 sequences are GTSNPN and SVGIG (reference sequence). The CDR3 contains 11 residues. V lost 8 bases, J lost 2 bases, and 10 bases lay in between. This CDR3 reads CAHRVAYEQYF. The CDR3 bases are TGTGCCCATCGGGTAGCCTACGAGCAGTACTTC.

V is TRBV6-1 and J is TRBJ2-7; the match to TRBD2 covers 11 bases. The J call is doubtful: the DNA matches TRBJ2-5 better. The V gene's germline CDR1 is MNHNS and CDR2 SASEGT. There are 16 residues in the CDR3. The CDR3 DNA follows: TGTGCCAGCAGTGGCCCCCGAACTAGCGGGGGCGAGACCCAGTACTTC. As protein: CASSGPRTSGGETQYF.

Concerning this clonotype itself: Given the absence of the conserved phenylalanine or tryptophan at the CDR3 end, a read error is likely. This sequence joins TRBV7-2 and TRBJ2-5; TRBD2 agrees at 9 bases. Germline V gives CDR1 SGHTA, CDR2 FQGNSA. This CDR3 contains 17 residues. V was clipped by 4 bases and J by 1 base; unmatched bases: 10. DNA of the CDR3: TGTGCCAGCAGCTCCCCCGAGCGGGGGGCCGTCCAAGAGACCCAGTACTGC. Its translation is CASSSPERGAVQETQYC.

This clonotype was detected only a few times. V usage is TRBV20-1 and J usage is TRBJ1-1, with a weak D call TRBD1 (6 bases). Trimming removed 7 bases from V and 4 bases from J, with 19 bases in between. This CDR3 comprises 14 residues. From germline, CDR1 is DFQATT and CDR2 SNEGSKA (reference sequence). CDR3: CSVNRAKVGTEAFF. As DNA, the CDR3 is TGCAGTGTAAACAGGGCAAAGGTAGGCACTGAAGCTTTCTTT.

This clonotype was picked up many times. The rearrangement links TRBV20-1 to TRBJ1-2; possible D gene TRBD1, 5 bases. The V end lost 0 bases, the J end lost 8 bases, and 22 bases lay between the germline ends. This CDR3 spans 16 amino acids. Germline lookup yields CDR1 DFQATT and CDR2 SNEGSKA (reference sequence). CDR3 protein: CSARERAGPGGAGYTF. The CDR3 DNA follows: TGCAGTGCTAGAGAGAGGGCAGGTCCTGGGGGTGCGGGCTACACCTTC.

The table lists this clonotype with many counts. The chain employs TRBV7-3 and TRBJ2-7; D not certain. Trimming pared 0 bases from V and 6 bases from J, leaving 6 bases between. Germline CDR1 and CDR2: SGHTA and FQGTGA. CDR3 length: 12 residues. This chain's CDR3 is CASSLTRREQYF. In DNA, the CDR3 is TGTGCCAGCAGCTTAACTAGACGCGAGCAGTACTTC.

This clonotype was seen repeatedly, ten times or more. The CDR3 region has the DNA TGTGCCAGCAGCCCCTCAGGAGATAATTCACCCCTCCACTTT. Its protein product is CASSPSGDNSPLHF. The chain carries TRBV27 and TRBJ1-6; no definite D call. Trimming left V 6 bases short and J 5 bases short, with 11 bases between. Germline V CDR1 and CDR2: MNHEY, SMNVEV (reference sequence). The CDR3 totals 14 residues.

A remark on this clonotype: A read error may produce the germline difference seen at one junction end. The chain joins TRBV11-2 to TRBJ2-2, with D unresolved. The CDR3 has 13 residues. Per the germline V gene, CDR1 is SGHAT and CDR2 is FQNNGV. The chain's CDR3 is CAGSFEQVGELFF. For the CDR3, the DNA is TGTGCCGGCAGCTTCGAGCAAGTCGGGGAGCTGTTTTTT. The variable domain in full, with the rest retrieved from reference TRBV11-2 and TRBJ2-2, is EAGVAQSPRYKIIEKRQSVAFWCNPISGHATLYWYQQILGQGPKLLIQFQNNGVVDDSQLPKDRFSAERLKGVDSTLKIQPAKLEDSAVYLCAGSFEQVGELFFGEGSRLTVL.

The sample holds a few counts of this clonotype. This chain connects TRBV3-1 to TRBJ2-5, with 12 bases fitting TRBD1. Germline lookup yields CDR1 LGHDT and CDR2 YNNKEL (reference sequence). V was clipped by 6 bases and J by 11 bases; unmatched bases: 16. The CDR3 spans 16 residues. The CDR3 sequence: CASSQSVGTGGREQYF. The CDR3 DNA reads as TGTGCCAGCAGTCAGTCCGTCGGGACAGGGGGCCGTGAGCAGTACTTC.

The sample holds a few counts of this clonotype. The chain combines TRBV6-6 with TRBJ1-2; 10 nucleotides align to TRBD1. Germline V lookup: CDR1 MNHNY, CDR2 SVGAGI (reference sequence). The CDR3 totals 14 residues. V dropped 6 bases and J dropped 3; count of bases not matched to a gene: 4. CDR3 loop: CASSGQGVDYGYTF. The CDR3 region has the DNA TGTGCCAGCAGCGGACAGGGGGTCGACTATGGCTACACCTTC.

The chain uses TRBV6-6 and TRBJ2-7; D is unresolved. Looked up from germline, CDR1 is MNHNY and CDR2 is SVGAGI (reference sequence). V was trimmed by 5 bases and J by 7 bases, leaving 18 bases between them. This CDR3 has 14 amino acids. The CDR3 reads CASSAVNAAREQYF. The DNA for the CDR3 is TGTGCCAGCAGTGCCGTAAATGCGGCGAGGGAGCAGTACTTC.

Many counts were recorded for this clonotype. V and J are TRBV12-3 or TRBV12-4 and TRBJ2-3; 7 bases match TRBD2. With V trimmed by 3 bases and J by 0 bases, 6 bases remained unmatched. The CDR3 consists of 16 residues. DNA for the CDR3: TGTGCCAGCAGTTTTAGTCGGCGGGGGAGCACAGATACGCAGTATTTT. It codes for CASSFSRRGSTDTQYF.

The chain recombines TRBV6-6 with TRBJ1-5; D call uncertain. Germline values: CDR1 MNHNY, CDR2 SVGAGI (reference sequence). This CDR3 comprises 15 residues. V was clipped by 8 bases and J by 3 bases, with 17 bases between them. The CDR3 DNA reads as TGTGCCAGCGGGGAGGCTCCCTACCCCAATCAGCCCCAGCATTTT. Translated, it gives CASGEAPYPNQPQHF.

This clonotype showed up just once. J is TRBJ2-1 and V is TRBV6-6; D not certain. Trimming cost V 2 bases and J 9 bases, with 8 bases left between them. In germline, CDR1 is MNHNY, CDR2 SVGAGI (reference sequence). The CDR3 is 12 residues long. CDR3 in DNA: TGTGCCAGCAGTTACCGGTCGGCTGAGCAGTTCTTC. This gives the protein CASSYRSAEQFF.

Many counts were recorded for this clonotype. CDR3 in DNA: TGTGCCACCAGCAGAGACTATGGTAGCGGAGGGAACCAAGAGCAGTACTTC. Its translation: CATSRDYGSGGNQEQYF. This sequence joins TRBV15 and TRBJ2-7; the D gene is possibly TRBD2 (6 bases). Per the germline V gene, CDR1 is LNHNV and CDR2 is YYDKDF (reference sequence). Trimming removed 0 bases at V and 7 bases at J, with 22 bases between. This CDR3 has 17 residues.

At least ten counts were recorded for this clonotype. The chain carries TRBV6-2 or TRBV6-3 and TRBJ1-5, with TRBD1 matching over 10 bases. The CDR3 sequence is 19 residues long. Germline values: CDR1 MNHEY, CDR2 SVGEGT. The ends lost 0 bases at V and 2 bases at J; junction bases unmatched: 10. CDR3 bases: TGTGCCAGCAGTTACTCGAAGACAGGGGGCTTGTCTGGCAATCAGCCCCAGCATTTT. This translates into CASSYSKTGGLSGNQPQHF.

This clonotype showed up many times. Here the CDR3 reads CASSLRGRQGAHSYEQYF. The CDR3 bases are TGTGCCAGCAGTTTGAGGGGGAGACAGGGGGCTCACTCCTACGAGCAGTACTTC. V and J are TRBV27 and TRBJ2-7; TRBD1 matches 10 bases. This CDR3 spans 18 amino acids. V lost 3 bases, J lost 0 bases, and 11 bases stayed unmatched. Germline-derived CDR1 and CDR2 are MNHEY and SMNVEV (reference sequence).

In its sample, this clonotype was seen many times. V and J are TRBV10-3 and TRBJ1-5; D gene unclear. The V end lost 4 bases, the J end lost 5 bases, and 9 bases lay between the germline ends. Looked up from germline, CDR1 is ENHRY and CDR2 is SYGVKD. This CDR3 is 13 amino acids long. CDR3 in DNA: TGTGCCATCAGTGGACGGATGGATCAGCCCCAGCATTTT. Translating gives CAISGRMDQPQHF.

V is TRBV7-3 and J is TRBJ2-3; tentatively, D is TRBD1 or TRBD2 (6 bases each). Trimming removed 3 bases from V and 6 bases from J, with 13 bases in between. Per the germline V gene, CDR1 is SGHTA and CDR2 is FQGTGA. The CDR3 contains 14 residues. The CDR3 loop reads CASSFRTGRDTQYF. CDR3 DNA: TGTGCCAGCAGCTTCCGAACAGGGAGGGATACGCAGTATTTT.

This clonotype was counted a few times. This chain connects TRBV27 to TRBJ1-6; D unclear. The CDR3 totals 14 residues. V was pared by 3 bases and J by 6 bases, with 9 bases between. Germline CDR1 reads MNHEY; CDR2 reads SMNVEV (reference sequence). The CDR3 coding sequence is TGTGCCAGCAGTTTTCGGGCCTTTAATTCACCCCTCCACTTT. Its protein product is CASSFRAFNSPLHF.

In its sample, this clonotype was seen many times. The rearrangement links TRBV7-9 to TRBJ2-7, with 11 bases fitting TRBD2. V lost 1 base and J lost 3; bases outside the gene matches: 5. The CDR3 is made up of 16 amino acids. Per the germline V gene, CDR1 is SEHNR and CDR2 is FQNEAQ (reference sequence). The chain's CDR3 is CASSLVRLAGSYEQYF. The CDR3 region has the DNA TGTGCCAGCAGCTTAGTTAGACTAGCGGGAAGCTACGAGCAGTACTTC. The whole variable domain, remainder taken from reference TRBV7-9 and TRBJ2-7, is DTGVSQNPRHKITKRGQNVTFRCDPISEHNRLYWYRQTLGQGPEFLTYFQNEAQLEKSRLLSDRFSAERPKGSFSTLEIQRTEQGDSAMYLCASSLVRLAGSYEQYFGPGTRLTVT.

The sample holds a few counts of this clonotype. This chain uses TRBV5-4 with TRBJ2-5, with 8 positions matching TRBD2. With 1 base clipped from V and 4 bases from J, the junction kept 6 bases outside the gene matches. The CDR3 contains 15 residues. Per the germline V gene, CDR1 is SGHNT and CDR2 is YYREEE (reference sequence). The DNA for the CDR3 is TGTGCCAGCAGCTTGAGAGGACTAGCAGGAGAGACCCAGTACTTC. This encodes CASSLRGLAGETQYF.